This T cell receptor beta chain was sequenced during a study of T cell responses to AZD1222 COVID-19 vaccine. The data were produced by immunoSEQ multiplex PCR, yet TCRdb's version contains in-frame clones alone and is incomplete. The repertoire has nearly 95,000 clones, approximately 90% of them found once; the top ten carry roughly 2.4%. Regarding the study as a whole: Samples come after the peak T cell response, not at day 14. Most donors were white British and more were female, and clonal diversity was possibly underestimated. Vaccine-associated CD4 TCRs ranged over spike, dominating at 160-218 and 743-854.

As regards this clone: Antigen specificity is unknown.

Material: peripheral blood, obtained 28 days after the second AZD1222 dose. The origin of this receptor is an adult who received the AZD1222 COVID-19 vaccine.

The CDR3 DNA reads as TGTGCCAGCAGCTTACCGGGACAGGGTACCTACAATGAGCAGTTCTTC. Encoded protein: CASSLPGQGTYNEQFF. The chain joins TRBV5-6 to TRBJ2-1; the match to TRBD1 covers 9 bases. The germline gives CDR1 SGHDT, CDR2 YYEEEE. The CDR3 extends over 16 amino acids. The ends lost 2 bases at V and 2 bases at J; junction bases unmatched: 5.